This T cell receptor (beta chain) was found in a study of blood T cell repertoires in COVID-19. The assay was immunoSEQ multiplex PCR, and TCRdb's table has in-frame clones only and misses some. The data contain about 390,000 clones, approximately 87% of them singletons. V lost 5 bases, J lost 7 bases, and 15 bases lay in between. The CDR3 contains 15 residues. From germline, CDR1 is MNHEY and CDR2 SVGAGI. The sequenced sample consisted of PBMCs or T cells enriched from blood (not recorded which). The source is a woman between 45 and 65 years old who had recovered from COVID-19. The rearrangement links TRBV6-5 to TRBJ1-6; maybe TRBD1 (6 bases). For the CDR3, the DNA is TGTGCCAGCAGTCGTGCCGGACAGTACAATTCACCCCTCCACTTT. This gives the protein CASSRAGQYNSPLHF.